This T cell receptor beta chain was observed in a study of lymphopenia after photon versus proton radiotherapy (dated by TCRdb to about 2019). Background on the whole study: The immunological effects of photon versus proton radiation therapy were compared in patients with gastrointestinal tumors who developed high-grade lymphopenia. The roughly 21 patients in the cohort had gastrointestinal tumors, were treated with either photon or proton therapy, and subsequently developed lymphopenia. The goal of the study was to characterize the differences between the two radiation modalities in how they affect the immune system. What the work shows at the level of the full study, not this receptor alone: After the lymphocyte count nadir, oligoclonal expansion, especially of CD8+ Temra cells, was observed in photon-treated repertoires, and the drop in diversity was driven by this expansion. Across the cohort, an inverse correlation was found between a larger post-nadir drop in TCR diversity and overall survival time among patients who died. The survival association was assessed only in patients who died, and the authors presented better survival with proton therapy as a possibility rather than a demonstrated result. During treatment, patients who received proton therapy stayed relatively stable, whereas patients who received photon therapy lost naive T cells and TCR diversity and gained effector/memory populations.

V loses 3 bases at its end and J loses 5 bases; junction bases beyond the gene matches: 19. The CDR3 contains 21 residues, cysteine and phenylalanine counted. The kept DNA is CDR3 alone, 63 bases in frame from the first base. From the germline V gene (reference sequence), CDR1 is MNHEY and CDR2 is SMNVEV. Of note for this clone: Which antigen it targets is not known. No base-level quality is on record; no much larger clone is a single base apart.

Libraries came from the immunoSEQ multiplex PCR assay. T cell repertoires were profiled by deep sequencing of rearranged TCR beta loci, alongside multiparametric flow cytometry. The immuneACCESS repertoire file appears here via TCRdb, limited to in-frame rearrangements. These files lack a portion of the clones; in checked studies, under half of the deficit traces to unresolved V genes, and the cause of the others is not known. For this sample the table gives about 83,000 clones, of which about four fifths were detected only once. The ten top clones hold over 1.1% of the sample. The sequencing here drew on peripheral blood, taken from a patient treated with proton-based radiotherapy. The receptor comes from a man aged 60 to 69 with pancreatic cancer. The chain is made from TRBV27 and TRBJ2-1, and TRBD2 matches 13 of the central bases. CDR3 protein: CASSFQVRLAGGPSTHNEQFF. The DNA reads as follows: TGTGCCAGCAGTTTTCAAGTTCGACTAGCGGGAGGTCCCAGCACCCACAATGAGCAGTTCTTC.